This T cell receptor beta chain was captured by sequencing in a study of cytomegalovirus exposure and HLA in healthy donors (dated by TCRdb to the late 2010s). Broadly, across the study: According to a later analysis, one platform produced both the approximately 110 validation repertoires and the roughly 660 repertoires of the first cohort. A separate validation cohort of over 95 different subjects was used in addition to the 666-subject first cohort. The aim of the study was to test whether cataloging public T cell receptors could identify signatures of past pathogen exposure. To predict cytomegalovirus infection status, the study brought together high-throughput TCR immunosequencing, statistical association of individual TCRs with disease status, and machine learning. Overall study results and their limits: In both the original and validation cohorts, the classifier was reported to diagnose cytomegalovirus status with high specificity and sensitivity. According to the authors, the approach could potentially be generalized to other disease states and immunological phenotypes. Subsequent analysis determined that TCRs grouped into clusters in the first cohort also showed a tendency toward co-occurrence across the approximately 110 validation repertoires, and approximately 93% of cluster scores exceeded 0. In vitro tests confirmed that a few of the cytomegalovirus-associated TCR beta chains recognize cytomegalovirus antigens. Across donors, most TCR sequences were observed very rarely, whereas some public TCRs were present in many individuals. A later analysis had no HLA typing for the validation cohort, so co-occurrence there was scored across all 130 or so repertoires. The study listed 150 to 200 TCR beta chains as associated with cytomegalovirus.

The donors were included in the validation cohort of roughly 120 subjects, a group kept apart from the approximately 670-subject first cohort. The library was prepared using the immunoSEQ multiplex PCR assay. For the original study's pipeline: A statistical classification framework was built to diagnose cytomegalovirus status from the catalog of TCR beta chain sequences. TCRdb retrieved this table from immuneACCESS and kept in-frame rearrangements only. Not all clones are present; in checked studies, unresolved V genes account for under half, and no reason is known for the remainder. V, J and clone size are taken as reported in that table, and D and trimming were inferred from the DNA itself. The sample data list roughly 100,000 clones, and approximately 90% of these were observed just once. Together, the top ten hold about 2% of the sample. The junction shows trimming of 3 bases on V and 1 base on J, plus 3 bases between the germline ends. CDR1 MDHEN and CDR2 SYDVKM are derived from the germline V gene. CDR3 length: 12 amino acids, cysteine to phenylalanine. Just CDR3 DNA is preserved here, 36 bases in frame from base 1.

Notes on this clone: What this receptor recognizes is not known. Base qualities are not at hand, and no much larger clone is one base apart.

This clonotype was sampled from a woman younger than 30 in good health and CMV-seropositive. The sequenced material came from PBMCs. The rearranged segments are TRBV28 and TRBJ1-2; there is no confident call for the D gene. The sequence in DNA is TGTGCCAGCAGTTTCTTTAACTATGGCTACACCTTC. Its translation is CASSFFNYGYTF.